Following are 21 T cell receptor beta chains from one sample sequenced in a study of T cells in tumors after PD-1 blockade. The repertoire was sequenced with immunoSEQ multiplex PCR; TCRdb's copy has only in-frame clones and lacks some. The sample lists around 51,000 clones, more than 65% seen once, with about 3.8% in the top ten. This material consisted of PBMCs, taken before anti-PD-1 treatment. These TCRs come from a human donor with basal cell carcinoma.

This clone turned up a few times. This chain connects TRBV19 to TRBJ1-6; D unclear. The CDR3 runs 13 residues. CDR1 and CDR2 from the germline V gene are LNHDA and SQIVND (reference sequence). V lost 2 bases to trimming and J lost 8 bases, with 7 bases between them. The CDR3 loop reads CASSISHDSPLHF. In nucleotides, the CDR3 is TGTGCCAGTAGTATAAGCCACGATTCACCCCTCCACTTT.

The rearrangement uses TRBV2 and TRBJ1-4, with D tentatively TRBD1 (6 bases). V lost 4 bases, J lost 0 bases, and 12 bases lay in between. CDR3 size: 16 residues. Germline CDR1 and CDR2: SNHLY and FYNNEI. CDR3 loop: CASSVMGAATNEKLFF. CDR3 coding DNA: TGTGCCAGCAGTGTAATGGGGGCGGCAACTAATGAAAAACTGTTTTTT.

This clone has only a few counts. V gene TRBV14 combines with J gene TRBJ2-2, with D tentatively TRBD1 or TRBD2 (5 bases each). This CDR3 is built from 15 residues. V gave up 0 bases and J gave up 6 bases, with 11 bases separating them. The germline gives CDR1 SGHDN, CDR2 FVKESK. The CDR3 reads CASSQDAGRPGELFF. The DNA for the CDR3 is TGTGCCAGCAGCCAAGACGCAGGGAGACCCGGGGAGCTGTTTTTT.

This rearrangement joins TRBV6-6 to TRBJ2-7, with TRBD1 matching 8 bases. V lost 0 bases to trimming and J lost 6 bases; unmatched junction nucleotides: 10. Germline-derived CDR1 and CDR2 are MNHNY and SVGAGI (reference sequence). This CDR3 has 16 amino acids. DNA of the CDR3: TGTGCCAGCAGTTACTCTCTGGCAGGGGGCGCGACCGAGCAGTACTTC. This encodes CASSYSLAGGATEQYF.

The CDR3 here is CASRKDWTISGNTIYF. The CDR3 coding sequence is TGTGCCAGCAGAAAGGACTGGACGATCTCTGGAAACACCATATATTTT. The gene calls are TRBV2 and TRBJ1-3; unclear D gene. This CDR3 has 16 residues. The V end was cut by 6 bases, the J end by 0 bases, with 15 bases between. Germline CDR1 and CDR2: SNHLY and FYNNEI.

The V call is TRBV7-2, the J call TRBJ1-5; D might be TRBD1 (5 bases). The germline V gene has CDR1 SGHTA and CDR2 FQGNSA. V lost 2 bases to trimming and J lost 0 bases, with 11 bases between them. This CDR3 has 16 amino acids. The CDR3 bases are TGTGCCAGCAGCTTATACGGGGGGTATAGCAATCAGCCCCAGCATTTT. Its translation is CASSLYGGYSNQPQHF.

The rearrangement links TRBV5-1 to TRBJ1-2, with TRBD1 as a possible D gene (6 bases). Trimming shortened V by 0 bases and J by 6 bases, and 9 bases separated the two germline ends. Looked up from germline, CDR1 is SGHRS and CDR2 is YFSETQ. The CDR3 contains 13 residues. The CDR3 bases are TGCGCCAGCAGCTTGGCAGGGGCGAATGGCTACACCTTC. This codes for CASSLAGANGYTF.

CDR3 region: CASSGRPTGAVYNEQFF. Here the CDR3 DNA reads TGTGCCAGCTCAGGCCGCCCGACAGGAGCGGTCTACAATGAGCAGTTCTTC. The chain is built from TRBV18 and TRBJ2-1; possibly TRBD1 for D (6 bases). Germline values: CDR1 KGHSH, CDR2 LQKENI. CDR3 length: 17 residues. Between the trimmed V and J ends, which lost 5 bases and 3 bases, there was a span of 20 bases. The full variable domain, in which reference TRBV18 and TRBJ2-1 provide the parts outside the CDR3, is NAGVMQNPRHLVRRRGQEARLRCSPMKGHSHVYWYRQLPEEGLKFMVYLQKENIIDESGMPKERFSAEFPKEGPSILRIQQVVRGDSAAYFCASSGRPTGAVYNEQFFGPGTRLTVL.

The chain recombines TRBV4-1 with TRBJ1-2; tentative D call: TRBD1 (6 bases). From germline, CDR1 is MGHRA and CDR2 YSYEKL. V lost 3 bases and J lost 6, with 14 bases in between. This CDR3 contains 14 residues. The CDR3 nucleotides read TGCGCCAGCAGCCATCCCGGGGACACGGATGGCTACACCTTC. This encodes CASSHPGDTDGYTF.

The V call is TRBV28, the J call TRBJ2-7; 10 bases map to TRBD2. The CDR3 has 14 residues. The V and J ends lost 5 bases and 3 bases, in that order; junction bases with no gene match: 4. Germline V lookup: CDR1 MDHEN, CDR2 SYDVKM. The CDR3 loop reads CASSPSGGGYEQYF. CDR3 sequence (DNA): TGTGCCAGCAGTCCTAGCGGGGGTGGCTACGAGCAGTACTTC.

The rearrangement links TRBV5-1 to TRBJ1-2, with a possible D match to TRBD1 (6 bases). The CDR3 is 13 amino acids. The germline V gene encodes CDR1 SGHRS and CDR2 YFSETQ. Deletions cut 3 bases from V and 4 bases from J, with 10 bases between. The CDR3 nucleotides are TGCGCCAGCAGCTCGACAGGACTCTATGGCTACACCTTC. Residues: CASSSTGLYGYTF. Together with reference TRBV5-1 and TRBJ1-2, the CDR3 gives the full variable domain: KAGVTQTPRYLIKTRGQQVTLSCSPISGHRSVSWYQQTPGQGLQFLFEYFSETQRNKGNFPGRFSGRQFSNSRSEMNVSTLELGDSALYLCASSSTGLYGYTFGSGTRLTVV.

This chain uses TRBV9 with TRBJ1-5, with TRBD1 as a possible D gene (5 bases). Trimming stripped 3 bases from V and 0 bases from J, with 13 bases between. Germline V gene data show CDR1 as SGDLS and CDR2 as YYNGEE. CDR3 length equals 16 residues. Here the CDR3 reads CASSAGTDYSNQPQHF. The DNA for the CDR3 is TGTGCCAGCAGCGCCGGGACCGACTATAGCAATCAGCCCCAGCATTTT.

The CDR3 loop is CASSQGGFYNSPLHF. CDR3 coding DNA: TGTGCCAGCAGCCAAGGGGGATTCTATAATTCACCCCTCCACTTT. This chain uses TRBV3-1 (or the pseudogene TRBV3-2) with TRBJ1-6; D is undetermined. V shed 1 base and J shed 3 bases, with 7 bases lying between them. The CDR3 contains 15 residues. Germline lookup yields CDR1 LGHDT and CDR2 YNNKEL (reference sequence).

This clone showed up just once. The gene calls are TRBV7-2 and TRBJ1-2; the D is unclear. The CDR3 has 13 amino acids. CDR1 is SGHTA, CDR2 FQGNSA, per germline. Trimming stripped 1 base from V and 0 bases from J, with 3 bases between. CDR3 sequence (DNA): TGTGCCAGCAGCTTAGTATCTAACTATGGCTACACCTTC. It yields the protein CASSLVSNYGYTF.

The chain joins TRBV5-6 to TRBJ2-7, with D maybe TRBD1 (6 bases). The germline gives CDR1 SGHDT, CDR2 YYEEEE. There are 13 residues in the CDR3. The V end was cut by 3 bases, the J end by 2 bases, with 9 bases between. CDR3 in DNA: TGTGCCAGCAGCTCGACAGGACCCTACGAGCAGTACTTC. Amino acid sequence: CASSSTGPYEQYF.

V is TRBV6-4 and J is TRBJ2-6, with TRBD1 as a possible D gene (5 bases). Trimming stripped 0 bases from V and 0 bases from J, with 12 bases between. The CDR3 is 18 residues long. Germline V gives CDR1 MRHNA, CDR2 SNTAGT. CDR3 in amino acids: CASSDSNRPSSGANVLTF. The CDR3, as DNA: TGTGCCAGCAGTGACTCGAACAGGCCTAGCTCTGGGGCCAACGTCCTGACTTTC.

This chain links TRBV6-5 with TRBJ2-7; the D is unclear. The V gene lost 0 bases and the J gene lost 6 bases, with 9 bases spanning the gap. Per germline, CDR1 MNHEY and CDR2 SVGAGI. The CDR3 length is 13 residues. CDR3 protein: CASSYSSQSEQYF. CDR3 nucleotides: TGTGCCAGCAGTTACTCCTCCCAATCCGAGCAGTACTTC.

This clone was found a few times. The rearrangement uses TRBV15 and TRBJ1-5; TRBD1 aligns across 7 bases. The germline CDR1 and CDR2 sequences are LNHNV and YYDKDF (reference sequence). V trimming: 5 bases; J trimming: 3 bases; junction bases outside the gene matches: 10. This CDR3 spans 16 amino acids. The CDR3 DNA follows: TGTGCCACCAGCGGAAACACAGGGGCGGCCAATCAGCCCCAGCATTTT. Protein sequence: CATSGNTGAANQPQHF. The full variable domain, with the rest looked up from reference TRBV15 and TRBJ1-5, is DAMVIQNPRYQVTQFGKPVTLSCSQTLNHNVMYWYQQKSSQAPKLLFHYYDKDFNNEADTPDNFQSRRPNTSFCFLDIRSPGLGDTAMYLCATSGNTGAANQPQHFGDGTRLSIL.

The V and J genes are TRBV5-1 and TRBJ1-1; the D gene is possibly TRBD1 (5 bases). V was pared by 2 bases and J by 6 bases, with 14 bases between. CDR1 SGHRS and CDR2 YFSETQ come from the germline V gene. There are 14 residues in the CDR3. This chain's CDR3 is CASSFASREPEAFF. For the CDR3, the DNA is TGCGCCAGCAGCTTTGCTAGCAGGGAGCCTGAAGCTTTCTTT. The whole variable domain, remainder taken from reference TRBV5-1 and TRBJ1-1, is KAGVTQTPRYLIKTRGQQVTLSCSPISGHRSVSWYQQTPGQGLQFLFEYFSETQRNKGNFPGRFSGRQFSNSRSEMNVSTLELGDSALYLCASSFASREPEAFFGQGTRLTVV.

V gene TRBV7-6 combines with J gene TRBJ1-5; a possible D gene is TRBD1 (6 bases). The V gene lost 5 bases and the J gene lost 2 bases, with 13 bases spanning the gap. Per the germline V gene, CDR1 is SGHVS and CDR2 is FNYEAQ. The CDR3 is made up of 15 amino acids. Here the CDR3 DNA reads TGTGCCAGCAGCCAACAGGGATTGGGCAATCAGCCCCAGCATTTT. This sequence encodes CASSQQGLGNQPQHF.

In its sample, this clone was seen a few times. The gene calls are TRBV29-1 and TRBJ2-7, with TRBD2 as a possible D gene (6 bases). The germline CDR1 and CDR2 sequences are SQVTM and ANQGSEA. CDR3 length: 16 amino acids. V gave up 6 bases and J gave up 1 base, with 22 bases separating them. The CDR3 loop is CSVLGVGTLGSYEQYF. CDR3 DNA sequence: TGCAGCGTGCTAGGGGTAGGGACTTTGGGATCCTACGAGCAGTACTTC.